This T cell receptor (beta chain) was profiled in a study of T cells in Graves' hyperthyroidism and ophthalmopathy (dated 2019 in TCRdb). Looking at the study overall: Peripheral blood samples were taken at initial diagnosis, before any treatment was given. To identify TCR V-J signatures that set the groups apart, the researchers used a discovery cohort of about a hundred patients, made up of approximately 43 with Graves' ophthalmopathy and around 58 with stable Graves' hyperthyroidism. Whether ophthalmopathy could be predicted prospectively was tested in an independent validation cohort made up of approximately 19 hyperthyroidism patients plus 17 patients who later progressed to ophthalmopathy. The 90 to 100 discovery patients were randomly split 7:3 into training and test sets. In roughly six Graves' hyperthyroidism patients, the study also compared T-cell repertoires from thyroid tissue with T-cell repertoires from blood. Following sampling, methimazole starting at 30 mg daily was given to hyperthyroidism patients, and high-dose intravenous methylprednisolone was given to ophthalmopathy patients. The paper reports TCR Vbeta CDR3 sequencing of fewer than 150 peripheral blood samples: approximately 43 ophthalmopathy, about 75 hyperthyroidism and around 17 progressor patients.

In the case of this clonotype: Its antigen is still unknown. Base qualities are not recorded, but no much larger clone differs from it by a single base.

Ophthalmopathy patients had moderately to severely active disease, Clinical Activity Score of at least 3, NOSPECS grade of at least 4, and duration under 3 months. The study excluded patients with uncontrolled infections, other autoimmune diseases, pregnancy or lactation. Diagnoses were established on the basis of clinical symptoms, serum thyroxine and TRAb, thyroid ultrasound, and orbital computed tomography. PBMCs were separated from roughly 10 ml of fresh peripheral blood using Ficoll-Paque density gradient centrifugation. Total RNA was extracted using Trizol reagent, and RNA quality was assessed on an Agilent 2100 Bioanalyzer. General study outcomes and caveats: Most expanded thyroid clonotypes (frequency above 0.001) were also found in blood, which suggests that blood repertoires may mirror thyroid immune responses. In validation, the model predicted progression to ophthalmopathy with 55% to 71% sensitivity and approximately 74% specificity, a median of 6.5 months before onset. Sample size was not statistically predetermined, and blinding of investigators to group allocation was not performed. A model built on a 13 V-J signature distinguished ophthalmopathy from stable hyperthyroidism, reaching around 90% sensitivity and about 81% specificity in cross-validation and 80%/75% in testing.

The TCR beta CDR3 regions were amplified from RNA transcripts. The first round of RT-PCR for the TCR CDR3 was performed with the HTBI primer set and the Qiagen OneStep RT-PCR kit. The libraries were constructed in a second round of multiplex PCR and then size-selected and purified. Paired-end sequencing of the libraries was performed with 100 bp reads on an Illumina HiSeq2000. The authors' pipeline ran thus. SOAPnuke was used to process the raw data, throwing out any read that contained adapters or uncalled bases, had a mean Phred below 15, or lacked an exact constant-primer or identifier match. COPE v1.2.5 was used to merge the high-quality paired reads, and each unique nucleotide sequence was defined as a clonotype. MiTCR v1.1 was used to align the clonotypes against IMGT TRBV, TRBD and TRBJ reference segments. The analysis was restricted to V-J combinations with a frequency above 0.0001, which together covered 99.2% of the repertoires. The TCS score was defined as the ratio of F50 (clonal expansion) to E x V (chaos), calculated using BLOSUM62-based TCRdist between CDR3 peptides within each V-J. Welch's t-statistics and random forest reduced approximately 520 V-J features to 13, which were used in a naive Bayes classifier (R e1071). TCRdb applied fastp at Q25 and MiXCR to the public reads, then kept only in-frame beta chains. Every entry covers one CDR3 protein and lists the most common genes and DNA from its rows. Clone size and V and J calls follow TCRdb, not the original study. Across this sample there are 500,000 to 650,000 distinct CDR3 sequences, with less than 20% seen only once. The top ten clonotypes cover about 50% of the sample.

Sequenced: blood. The receptor's source is a man in his forties with Graves' ophthalmopathy.

The CDR3 protein is CASSFGTGYTEAFF. The sequenced DNA: TGCGCCAGCAGCTTCGGGACAGGGTACACTGAAGCTTTCTTT. The chain links TRBV5-1 with TRBJ1-1, with 9 bases in between that match TRBD1. In the germline V gene, CDR1 corresponds to SGHRS and CDR2 to YFSETQ. V is cut back by 2 bases and J by 3 bases, with 2 bases in the junction unmatched. CDR3 length: 14 amino acids, cysteine to phenylalanine. The only DNA kept is the CDR3, 42 bases in frame from the first base.